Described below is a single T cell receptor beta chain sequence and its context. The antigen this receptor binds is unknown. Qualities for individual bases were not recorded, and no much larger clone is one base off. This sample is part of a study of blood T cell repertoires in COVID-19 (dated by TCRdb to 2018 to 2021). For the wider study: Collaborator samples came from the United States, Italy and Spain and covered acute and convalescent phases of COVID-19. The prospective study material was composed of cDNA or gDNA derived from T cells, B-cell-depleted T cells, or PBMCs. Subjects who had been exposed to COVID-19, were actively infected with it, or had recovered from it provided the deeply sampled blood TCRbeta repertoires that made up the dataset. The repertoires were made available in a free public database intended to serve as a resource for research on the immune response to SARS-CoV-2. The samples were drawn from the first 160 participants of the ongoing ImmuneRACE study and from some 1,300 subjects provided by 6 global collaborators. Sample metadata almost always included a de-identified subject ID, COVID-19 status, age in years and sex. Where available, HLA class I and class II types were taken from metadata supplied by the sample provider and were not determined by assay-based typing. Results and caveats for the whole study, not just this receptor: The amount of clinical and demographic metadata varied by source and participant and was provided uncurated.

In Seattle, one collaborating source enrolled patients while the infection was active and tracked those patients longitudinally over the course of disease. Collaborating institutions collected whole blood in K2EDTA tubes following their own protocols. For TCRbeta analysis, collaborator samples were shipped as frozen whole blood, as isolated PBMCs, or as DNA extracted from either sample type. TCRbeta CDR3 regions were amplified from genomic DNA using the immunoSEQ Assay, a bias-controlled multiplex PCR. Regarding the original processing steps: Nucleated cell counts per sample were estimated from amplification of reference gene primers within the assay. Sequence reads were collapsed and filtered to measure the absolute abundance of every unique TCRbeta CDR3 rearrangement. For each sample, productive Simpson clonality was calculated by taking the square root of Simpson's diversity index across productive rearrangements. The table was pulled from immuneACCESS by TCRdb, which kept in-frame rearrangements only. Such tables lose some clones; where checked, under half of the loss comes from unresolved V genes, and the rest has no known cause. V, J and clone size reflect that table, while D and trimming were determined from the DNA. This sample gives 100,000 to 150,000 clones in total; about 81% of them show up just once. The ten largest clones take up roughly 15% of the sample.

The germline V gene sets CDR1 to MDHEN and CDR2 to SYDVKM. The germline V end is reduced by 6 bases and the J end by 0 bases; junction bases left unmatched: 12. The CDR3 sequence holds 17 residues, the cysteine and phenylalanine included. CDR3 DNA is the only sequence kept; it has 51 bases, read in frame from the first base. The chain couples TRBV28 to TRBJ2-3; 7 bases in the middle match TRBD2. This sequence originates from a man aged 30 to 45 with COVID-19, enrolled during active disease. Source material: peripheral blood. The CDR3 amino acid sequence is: CASSPTPGTTSTDTQYF. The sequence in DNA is TGTGCCAGCAGCCCAACTCCGGGGACTACTAGCACAGATACGCAGTATTTT. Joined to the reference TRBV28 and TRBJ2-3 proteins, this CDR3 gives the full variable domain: DVKVTQSSRYLVKRTGEKVFLECVQDMDHENMFWYRQDPGLGLRLIYFSYDVKMKEKGDIPEGYSVSREKKERFSLILESASTNQTSMYLCASSPTPGTTSTDTQYFGPGTRLTVL.